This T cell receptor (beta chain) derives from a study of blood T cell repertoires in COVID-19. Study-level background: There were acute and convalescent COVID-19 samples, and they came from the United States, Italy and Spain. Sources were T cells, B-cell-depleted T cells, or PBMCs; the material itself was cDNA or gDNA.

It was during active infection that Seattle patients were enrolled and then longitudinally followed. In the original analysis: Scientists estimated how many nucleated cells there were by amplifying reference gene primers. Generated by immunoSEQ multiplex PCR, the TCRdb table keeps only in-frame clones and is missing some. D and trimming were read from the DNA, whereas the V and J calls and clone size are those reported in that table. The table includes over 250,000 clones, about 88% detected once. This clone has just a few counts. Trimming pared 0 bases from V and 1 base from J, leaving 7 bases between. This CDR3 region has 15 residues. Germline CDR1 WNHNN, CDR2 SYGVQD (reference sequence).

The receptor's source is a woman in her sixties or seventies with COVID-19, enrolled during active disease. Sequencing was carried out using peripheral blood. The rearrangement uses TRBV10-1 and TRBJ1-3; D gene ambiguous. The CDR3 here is CASSESTSSGNTIYF. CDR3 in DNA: TGCGCCAGCAGTGAGTCGACATCATCTGGAAACACCATATATTTT.